The TCR beta chain under discussion was sequenced for a study of blood T cell repertoires in COVID-19. Study-level information: From the United States, Italy and Spain came samples of acute and convalescent COVID-19.

Participant ages covered roughly 18 to 89 years across some 25 US areas. A COVID-19 case had been met by exposed participants during the 2 weeks before study entry. The CDR3 runs to 16 residues. The V and J ends lost 0 bases and 4 bases respectively, with 12 bases between them. In germline, CDR1 is SGHDN, CDR2 FVKESK. Measured with immunoSEQ multiplex PCR; TCRdb has only the in-frame clones, and not every one. Of 350,000 or so clones in the sample, 85% to 90% were seen once. The chain employs TRBV14 and TRBJ2-2; D ambiguous. Sequenced: PBMCs or T cells enriched from blood (not recorded which). This clonotype was obtained from a young woman who had been exposed to COVID-19. In DNA, the CDR3 is TGTGCCAGCAGCCAAGAAGACCAGCCGGGCACCGGGGAGCTGTTTTTT. Protein: CASSQEDQPGTGELFF. The variable domain in full, with the rest retrieved from reference TRBV14 and TRBJ2-2, is EAGVTQFPSHSVIEKGQTVTLRCDPISGHDNLYWYRRVMGKEIKFLLHFVKESKQDESGMPNNRFLAERTGGTYSTLKVQPAELEDSGVYFCASSQEDQPGTGELFFGEGSRLTVL.